What follows is one TCR beta chain and its context. Its antigen remains unidentified. The sample holds no much larger clone one base away, and base qualities are not on file. The data originate from a study of control samples from healthy donors and cancer patients (TCRdb year 2020). The library was prepared using the immunoSEQ multiplex PCR assay. This immuneACCESS table, as held by TCRdb, lists in-frame sequences with V and J called but not all clones. Of the missing ones, under half trace to an unresolved V gene in checked studies; the others have no known cause. The sample table shows about 120,000 clones, and 80% to 90% are seen once. The ten largest make up 1.1% of the sample. This receptor was obtained from a woman between 45 and 60 years old with colorectal cancer. The sample taken for sequencing was PBMCs.

The CDR3: CASSLVARTDNTGELFF. The nucleotide sequence reads as follows: TGTGCCAGCAGCTTAGTAGCACGGACCGATAACACCGGGGAGCTGTTTTTT. The sequence is built from TRBV7-8 and TRBJ2-2; confidence is insufficient to name the D gene. The CDR3 contains 17 residues, cysteine and phenylalanine counted. CDR3 DNA is the only sequence kept; it has 51 bases, read in frame from the first base. Relative to germline, V is 1 base shorter and J is 2 bases shorter, with 14 bases between their ends. CDR1 and CDR2 were assigned from the germline V gene as SGHVS and FQNEAQ.